One sample yielded the 13 T cell receptor beta chains listed below, sequenced in a study of shared clonotypes between healthy human individuals. Only in-frame clones appear in the TCRdb table, and some are missing; sequencing was by immunoSEQ multiplex PCR. The sample lists hundreds of thousands of clones; around 74% were seen once. Specimen: memory CD4+ T cells sorted from blood. As to subset: CD45RA-negative fraction. The source of these receptors is a woman aged 30 to 39 in good health.

The chain employs TRBV16 and TRBJ1-2; 8 nucleotides agree with TRBD1. The trim removed 1 base at V and 8 bases at J, leaving 9 bases unmatched. This CDR3 region has 15 residues. CDR1 is KGHSY, CDR2 FQNENV, per germline. CDR3 residues: CASSQYRTGSDGYTF. In nucleotides, the CDR3 is TGTGCCAGCAGCCAATATCGGACAGGGAGTGACGGCTACACCTTC.

In regard to this clone: This CDR3 is also generated by other DNA sequences in the sample. V usage is TRBV28 and J usage is TRBJ1-5, with 8 bases fitting TRBD1. The junction had 1 base not matched to a gene; V was cut back by 4 bases and J by 5 bases. The germline V gene encodes CDR1 MDHEN and CDR2 SYDVKM. This CDR3 is built from 13 residues. In DNA, the CDR3 is TGTGCCAGCAGTTCAGGGGGCTATCAGCCCCAGCATTTT. This translates into CASSSGGYQPQHF.

This sequence joins TRBV10-2 and TRBJ1-2; D call uncertain. This CDR3 comprises 15 residues. V lost 0 bases to trimming and J lost 7 bases, with 15 bases between them. Germline loops: CDR1 WSHSY, CDR2 SAAADI. CDR3 sequence reads: CASSESGRRLLGYTF. The DNA of the CDR3 is TGCGCCAGCAGTGAGTCTGGCAGAAGGTTACTTGGCTACACCTTC.

The chain links TRBV6-1 to TRBJ2-2; TRBD2 matches at 7 bases. Germline V gene data show CDR1 as MNHNS and CDR2 as SASEGT. J lost 8 bases, V lost 2 bases, and 2 bases had no gene match. This CDR3 comprises 13 residues. CDR3 in DNA: TGTGCCAGCAGTGAATGGCGGGAGGGGGAGCTGTTTTTT. Translating gives CASSEWREGELFF.

A single count supports this clone. This chain joins TRBV2 and TRBJ2-2; D is unclear. The ends were cut back, 2 bases at V and 8 bases at J, with 9 bases in the middle. Germline lookup yields CDR1 SNHLY and CDR2 FYNNEI. This CDR3 comprises 13 residues. CDR3 amino acids: CASSESWFGELFF. In DNA, the CDR3 is TGTGCCAGCAGTGAATCCTGGTTTGGGGAGCTGTTTTTT.

As regards this clone: The sample holds other DNA sequences that translate to the same CDR3. J is TRBJ2-6 and V is TRBV30, with a possible D match to TRBD2 (6 bases). CDR1 GTSNPN and CDR2 SVGIG come from the germline V gene (reference sequence). The CDR3 loop spans 14 amino acids. Trimming removed 2 bases at V and 2 bases at J, with 7 bases between. The CDR3: CAWSPGAGANVLTF. For the CDR3, the DNA is TGTGCCTGGAGTCCGGGGGCTGGGGCCAACGTCCTGACTTTC. Complete variable domain (other parts from reference TRBV30 and TRBJ2-6): SQTIHQWPATLVQPVGSPLSLECTVEGTSNPNLYWYRQAAGRGLQLLFYSVGIGQISSEVPQNLSASRPQDRQFILSSKKLLLSDSGFYLCAWSPGAGANVLTFGAGSRLTVL.

The chain uses TRBV15 and TRBJ2-3, with D uncertain. Germline V gives CDR1 LNHNV, CDR2 YYDKDF (reference sequence). Trimming cost V 5 bases and J 6 bases, with 9 bases left between them. CDR3 length: 12 residues. This CDR3 is CATSQEWDTQYF. The CDR3 coding sequence is TGTGCCACCAGCCAGGAATGGGATACGCAGTATTTT. Looking up the rest from reference TRBV15 and TRBJ2-3 gives the full variable domain: DAMVIQNPRYQVTQFGKPVTLSCSQTLNHNVMYWYQQKSSQAPKLLFHYYDKDFNNEADTPDNFQSRRPNTSFCFLDIRSPGLGDTAMYLCATSQEWDTQYFGPGTRLTVL.

The chain joins TRBV4-1 to TRBJ1-1; D not certain. Germline CDR1 is MGHRA and CDR2 is YSYEKL. With 5 bases removed from V and 0 bases from J, the gap between germline ends came to 19 bases. This CDR3 is built from 17 residues. CDR3 protein: CASSDWAREGLNTEAFF. For the CDR3, the DNA is TGCGCCAGCAGCGATTGGGCCCGGGAAGGGCTGAACACTGAAGCTTTCTTT.

The rearrangement uses TRBV30 and TRBJ2-2; possible D gene TRBD1, 5 bases. The CDR3 loop spans 14 amino acids. The germline V gene encodes CDR1 GTSNPN and CDR2 SVGIG (reference sequence). V was cut by 5 bases and J by 0 bases, with 10 bases left in between. Here the CDR3 reads CAWQRGSNTGELFF. The CDR3 region has the DNA TGTGCCTGGCAAAGGGGATCGAACACCGGGGAGCTGTTTTTT. Full variable domain (rest looked up from reference TRBV30 and TRBJ2-2): SQTIHQWPATLVQPVGSPLSLECTVEGTSNPNLYWYRQAAGRGLQLLFYSVGIGQISSEVPQNLSASRPQDRQFILSSKKLLLSDSGFYLCAWQRGSNTGELFFGEGSRLTVL.

This clone showed up just a few times. This chain connects TRBV5-1 to TRBJ1-1; tentative D call: TRBD1 (6 bases). This CDR3 region has 13 residues. V dropped 3 bases and J dropped 6 bases, with 12 bases sitting between them. The germline V gene has CDR1 SGHRS and CDR2 YFSETQ. This CDR3 reads CASSWAQGSEAFF. The CDR3 DNA reads TGCGCCAGCAGCTGGGCGCAGGGGTCTGAAGCTTTCTTT.

This clone came up once. The V gene is TRBV28, the J gene TRBJ2-2; D remains ambiguous. Germline V gene lookup returns CDR1 MDHEN and CDR2 SYDVKM. The CDR3 extends over 13 amino acids. The ends were cut back, 1 base at V and 8 bases at J, with 8 bases in the middle. The CDR3 loop is CASSLLMSGELFF. In DNA form, the CDR3 reads TGTGCCAGCAGTTTATTGATGTCGGGGGAGCTGTTTTTT.

This clone was seen only once. This CDR3 is CASSPTSGADTQYF. The CDR3 nucleotides are TGCGCCAGCAGCCCTACTAGCGGGGCAGATACGCAGTATTTT. This chain connects TRBV4-1 to TRBJ2-3, with TRBD2 matching over 10 bases. In germline, CDR1 is MGHRA, CDR2 YSYEKL. The CDR3 totals 14 residues. J gave up 4 bases and V 4 bases, and 2 bases lay outside the gene matches.

As concerns this clone: A single base separates this from a much larger clone, so it may be a read error. Other DNA sequences in this specimen translate into the identical CDR3. The CDR3 DNA reads TGTGCCAGCAAACCCGCGGCAGGTAGCTACGAACAGTACTTC. Residues: CASKPAAGSYEQYF. The chain has TRBV6-1 and TRBJ2-7, with D unresolved. The CDR3 sequence is 14 residues long. The germline gives CDR1 MNHNS, CDR2 SASEGT.